This is a list of T cell receptor beta chains from one sample in a study of glioma-infiltrating T cells after dendritic cell vaccination. Some clones are missing from TCRdb's copy, which holds only in-frame ones; the method was immunoSEQ multiplex PCR. This sample has approximately 85,000 clones, with roughly 85% found just once. Material: blood, obtained after dendritic cell vaccination. The source of these receptors is a human donor with glioblastoma. Each CDR3 is given without its conserved first and last residue. The order of the fields is J gene, clone size, V gene, CDR3 protein. Clone size is stated in some rows and not others, as once, few, many or a class when expanded.

>TRBJ1-2|.|TRBV5-6
ASSSGTAGYT
>TRBJ2-2|many|TRBV2
ASTTDTGELF
>TRBJ1-2|.|TRBV6-1
ASSDPQGTNYGYT
>TRBJ1-2|.|TRBV15
ATSSPKIANYGYT
>TRBJ1-1|.|TRBV19
ASSIGPGSGAF
>TRBJ2-1|.|TRBV7-9
ASSLVDRGGDEQF
>TRBJ1-1|.|TRBV25-1
ASTGTGDTEAF
>TRBJ2-5|once|TRBV4-1
ASSQIISGSQETQY
>TRBJ2-1|.|TRBV18
ASSPPRGDRDYNEQF
>TRBJ2-7|.|TRBV9
ASSVVLAGVDEQY
>TRBJ2-3|.|TRBV30
ATTASGSSDTQY
>TRBJ2-1|.|TRBV29-1
SVGQGSVNEQF
>TRBJ1-3|.|TRBV6-1
ASSEVLRAAGNTIY
>TRBJ2-5|.|TRBV9
ASSPTIVETQY
>TRBJ2-5|.|TRBV6-1
ASSEASRTWETQY
>TRBJ1-1|.|TRBV28
ASSSPGNTEAF
>TRBJ2-5|.|TRBV5-4
ASSSPGGPETQY
>TRBJ2-7|.|TRBV5-6
ASSLNPRRVKRGNYEQY
>TRBJ1-1|.|TRBV11-2
ASSKTGGSTEAF
>TRBJ1-2|.|TRBV18
ASSPPTDNYGYT
>TRBJ2-5|once|TRBV5-6
ASSLVGLQETQY
>TRBJ2-1|.|TRBV7-9
ASSPRADYNEQF
>TRBJ2-3|.|TRBV4-1
ASSQDRTSGLTDTQY
>TRBJ2-1|.|TRBV19
ASSMSAGVQF
>TRBJ2-3|.|TRBV27
ASSLSRTGAIDTQY
>TRBJ2-7|once|TRBV28
ASSFRQGGQY
>TRBJ2-1|.|TRBV28
ASSPPGLANNEQF
>TRBJ2-1|once|TRBV7-3
ASSLITGSSYNEQF
>TRBJ1-1|.|TRBV7-3
ASSLTAGDNTEAF
>TRBJ2-3|.|TRBV4-2
ASSQAASGRGGSTDTQY
>TRBJ2-3|.|TRBV9
ASSAVGTSELTDTQY
>TRBJ2-3|.|TRBV4-1
ASSQDPGSSTDTQY
>TRBJ1-5|.|TRBV4-1
ASSQVQKSNQPQH
>TRBJ2-1|.|TRBV30
AWRLAGGRGEQF
>TRBJ2-5|.|TRBV4-2
ASSQDLGGSGETQY
>TRBJ1-1|few|TRBV6-5
ASSYSTGNTEAF